This T cell receptor (beta chain) was captured by sequencing in a study of spatial heterogeneity in lung cancer. The time point is: blood at routine non-recurrence follow-up after resection. This clonotype was detected many times. TCRdb reprocessed the 5' RACE reads via MiXCR and lists one record per CDR3 protein. The table records tens of thousands of distinct CDR3 sequences, about 10% of them present only once. The receptor comes from a female donor with early-stage non-small cell lung cancer. The source material was PBMCs, sampled at follow-up.

The CDR3, as DNA: TGTGCCAGCAGCTTAGTTCCCCGCGGGAACACTGAAGCTTTCTTT. It is translated as CASSLVPRGNTEAFF. V is TRBV7-8 and J is TRBJ1-1; D is unresolved. V gave up 1 base and J gave up 1 base, with 10 bases separating them. The CDR3 extends over 15 amino acids. Germline V gene lookup returns CDR1 SGHVS and CDR2 FQNEAQ. The whole variable domain, filled in from reference TRBV7-8 and TRBJ1-1, reads GAGVSQSPRYKVAKRGQDVALRCDPISGHVSLFWYQQALGQGPEFLTYFQNEAQLDKSGLPSDRFFAERPEGSVSTLKIQRTQQEDSAVYLCASSLVPRGNTEAFFGQGTRLTVV.